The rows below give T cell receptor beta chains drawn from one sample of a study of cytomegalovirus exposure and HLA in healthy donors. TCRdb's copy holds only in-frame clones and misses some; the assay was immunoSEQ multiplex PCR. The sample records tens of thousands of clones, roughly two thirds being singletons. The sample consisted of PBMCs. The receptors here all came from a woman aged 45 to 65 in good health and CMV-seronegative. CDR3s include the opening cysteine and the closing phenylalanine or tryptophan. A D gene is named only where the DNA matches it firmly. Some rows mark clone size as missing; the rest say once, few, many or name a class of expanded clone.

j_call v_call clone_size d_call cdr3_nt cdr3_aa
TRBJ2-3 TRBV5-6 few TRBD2 TGTGCCAGCAGCTGGGGACTAGCGGGAGAAGCCATGAGCACAGATACGCAGTATTTT CASSWGLAGEAMSTDTQYF
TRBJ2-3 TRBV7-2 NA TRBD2 TGTGCCAGCAGCCCGACTAGCGGGAGTGGAAATACGCAGTATTTT CASSPTSGSGNTQYF
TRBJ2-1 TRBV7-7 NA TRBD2 TGTGCTAGCAGCTCCGGGACTAGCGGGAGTGAGCAGTTCTTC CASSSGTSGSEQFF
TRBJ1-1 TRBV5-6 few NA TGTGCCAGCAGCCGTGGCGGTGAAGCTTTCTTT CASSRGGEAFF
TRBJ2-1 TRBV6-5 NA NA TGTGCCAGCAGACAACCCGACAATGAGCAGTTCTTC CASRQPDNEQFF
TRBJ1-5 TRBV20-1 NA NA TGCAGTGCCTACGAAGCGCCAACCCAGCATTTT CSAYEAPTQHF
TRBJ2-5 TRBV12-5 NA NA TGTGCTAGTGCCCGGGGGGCAGAAGAGACCCAGTACTTC CASARGAEETQYF
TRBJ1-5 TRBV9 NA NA TGTGCCAGCAGCCCCAGTTTTGGCAATCAGCCCCAGCATTTT CASSPSFGNQPQHF
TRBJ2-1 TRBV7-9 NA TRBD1 TGTGCCAGCAGCTTGGGACAGGGGGCCTACAATGAGCAGTTCTTC CASSLGQGAYNEQFF
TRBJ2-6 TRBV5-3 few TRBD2 TGTGCCAGAAGCTCCTTCAGACTAGCGGGACGCTCTGGGGCCAACGTCCTGACTTTC CARSSFRLAGRSGANVLTF
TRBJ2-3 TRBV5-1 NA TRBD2 TGCGCCAGCAGCTTGGATGGCGGGAGTGGCGATACGCAGTATTTT CASSLDGGSGDTQYF
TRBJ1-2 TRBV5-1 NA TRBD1 TGCGCCAGCAATCAGGGGGACTCCTATGGCTACACCTTC CASNQGDSYGYTF
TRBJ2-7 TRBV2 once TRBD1 TGTGCCAGCAGGCGGACAGGGAATGGCGGCTACGAGCAGTACTTC CASRRTGNGGYEQYF
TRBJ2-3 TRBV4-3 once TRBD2 TGCGCCAGCAGCCAAGATTGGCGGGAGTTAGATACGCAGTATTTT CASSQDWRELDTQYF
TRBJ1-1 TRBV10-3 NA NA TGTGCCACAAACCCTAATGCGAATCTCTTGAGGTTT CATNPNANLLRF
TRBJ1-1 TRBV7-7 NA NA TGTGCTAGCAGCACTGTGGTCGGCACTGAAGCTTTCTTT CASSTVVGTEAFF
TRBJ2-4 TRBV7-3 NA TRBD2 TGTGCCAGCAGCTTAACGACCTTGGGGACTAGCGGAAATGGAGACATTCAGTACTTC CASSLTTLGTSGNGDIQYF
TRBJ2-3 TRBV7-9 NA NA TGTGCCAGCAACATCGGGACTTCTCACACAGATACGCAGTATTTT CASNIGTSHTDTQYF
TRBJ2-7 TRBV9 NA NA TGTGCCACCCGACGGACTGAGGCCTACGAGCAGTACTTC CATRRTEAYEQYF
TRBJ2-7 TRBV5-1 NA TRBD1 TGCGCCAGCAGCTTGGTCTCAGGGGGACACGAGCAGTACTTC CASSLVSGGHEQYF
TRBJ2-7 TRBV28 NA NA TGTGCCAGCAGTTGGGGGACTGCCTCCTACGAGCAGTACTTC CASSWGTASYEQYF
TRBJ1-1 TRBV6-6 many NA TGTGCCAGCAGCCGAGGACAATCCACTGAAGCTTTCTTT CASSRGQSTEAFF